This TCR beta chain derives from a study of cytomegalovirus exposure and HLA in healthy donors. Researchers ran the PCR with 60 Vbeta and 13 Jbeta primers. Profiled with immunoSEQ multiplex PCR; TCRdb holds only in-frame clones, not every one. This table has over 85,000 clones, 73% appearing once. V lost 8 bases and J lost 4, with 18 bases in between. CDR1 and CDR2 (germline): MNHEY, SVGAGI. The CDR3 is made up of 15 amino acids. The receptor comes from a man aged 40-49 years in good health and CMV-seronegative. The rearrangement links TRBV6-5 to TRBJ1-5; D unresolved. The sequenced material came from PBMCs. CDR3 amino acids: CASSRSPTLNQPQHF. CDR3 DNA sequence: TGTGCCAGCTCGCGGAGCCCAACTCTTAATCAGCCCCAGCATTTT.